The rows below give T cell receptor beta chains drawn from one sample of a study of CD8 T cells in ankylosing spondylitis. TCRdb re-called the 5' RACE reads through MiXCR, storing one row per CDR3 protein. The data contain roughly 700,000 distinct CDR3 sequences, around a fifth of them seen just once; the ten biggest clones take up roughly a fifth. The sequenced sample consisted of blood, either unsorted or a sorted T cell fraction (not recorded which). Receptors were obtained from a male donor with ankylosing spondylitis. The CDR3 runs from the conserved cysteine through the conserved F or W. The order of the fields is J gene, D gene, V gene, clone size, CDR3 protein, CDR3 DNA. A D gene is named only where the DNA matches it firmly. Clone size is not always given. Where it is, it says once, few, many or a class for expanded clones.

J gene: TRBJ2-7
D gene: TRBD1
V gene: TRBV20-1
clone size: NA
CDR3 protein: CSATRDRGLYEQYF
CDR3 DNA: TGCAGTGCTACCCGGGACAGGGGCCTCTACGAGCAGTACTTC

J gene: TRBJ1-5
D gene: TRBD1
V gene: TRBV5-1
clone size: few
CDR3 protein: CASSWGTGDQPQHF
CDR3 DNA: TGCGCCAGCAGCTGGGGGACAGGGGATCAGCCCCAGCATTTT

J gene: TRBJ2-3
D gene: NA
V gene: TRBV29-1
clone size: few
CDR3 protein: CSVDSSPADTQYF
CDR3 DNA: TGCAGCGTTGACTCTAGCCCCGCAGATACGCAGTATTTT

J gene: TRBJ2-7
D gene: NA
V gene: TRBV6-1
clone size: NA
CDR3 protein: CASSQDLQGDEQYF
CDR3 DNA: TGTGCCAGCAGTCAGGACCTACAAGGAGACGAGCAGTACTTC

J gene: TRBJ1-1
D gene: NA
V gene: TRBV20-1
clone size: NA
CDR3 protein: CSARDAVNTEAFF
CDR3 DNA: TGCAGTGCTAGAGATGCAGTTAACACTGAAGCTTTCTTT

J gene: TRBJ2-5
D gene: TRBD2
V gene: TRBV29-1
clone size: few
CDR3 protein: CSVEARGGGSETQYF
CDR3 DNA: TGCAGCGTTGAAGCCCGGGGGGGGGGATCAGAGACCCAGTACTTC

J gene: TRBJ2-7
D gene: NA
V gene: TRBV4-2
clone size: many
CDR3 protein: CASSQADLLEQYF
CDR3 DNA: TGTGCCAGCAGCCAAGCGGATCTACTCGAGCAGTACTTC

J gene: TRBJ2-7
D gene: NA
V gene: TRBV12-3/TRBV12-4
clone size: many
CDR3 protein: CASGSSYEQYF
CDR3 DNA: TGTGCCAGCGGGAGCTCCTACGAGCAGTACTTC

J gene: TRBJ2-7
D gene: TRBD2
V gene: TRBV7-6
clone size: NA
CDR3 protein: CASSSLTSGQYEQYF
CDR3 DNA: TGTGCCAGCAGCTCGTTGACTAGCGGCCAATACGAGCAGTACTTC

J gene: TRBJ2-2
D gene: NA
V gene: TRBV11-2
clone size: few
CDR3 protein: CASRRYPGDTNTGELFF
CDR3 DNA: TGTGCCAGCAGGCGGTACCCGGGAGACACGAACACCGGGGAGCTGTTTTTT

J gene: TRBJ1-1
D gene: NA
V gene: TRBV30
clone size: NA
CDR3 protein: CAWIEGTEAFF
CDR3 DNA: TGTGCCTGGATTGAGGGGACTGAAGCTTTCTTT

J gene: TRBJ2-7
D gene: NA
V gene: TRBV7-9
clone size: few
CDR3 protein: CATRAQGITYEQYF
CDR3 DNA: TGTGCCACCCGGGCCCAGGGGATCACCTACGAGCAGTACTTC

J gene: TRBJ2-3
D gene: NA
V gene: TRBV7-2
clone size: few
CDR3 protein: CASSPNQLHIPAQYF
CDR3 DNA: TGTGCCAGCAGCCCGAATCAACTCCACATCCCCGCGCAGTATTTT

J gene: TRBJ2-7
D gene: TRBD2
V gene: TRBV10-2
clone size: NA
CDR3 protein: CASSEIAGGYSYEQYF
CDR3 DNA: TGCGCCAGCAGTGAAATAGCGGGAGGATACTCCTACGAGCAGTACTTC

J gene: TRBJ1-4
D gene: NA
V gene: TRBV7-9
clone size: NA
CDR3 protein: CASSPRLDEKLFF
CDR3 DNA: TGTGCCAGCAGCCCCCGGCTGGATGAAAAACTGTTTTTT

J gene: TRBJ2-5
D gene: TRBD2
V gene: TRBV3-1
clone size: few
CDR3 protein: CASSQVSGGEETQYF
CDR3 DNA: TGTGCCAGCAGCCAAGTCTCGGGAGGGGAAGAGACCCAGTACTTC

J gene: TRBJ2-7
D gene: NA
V gene: TRBV15
clone size: few
CDR3 protein: CATSRDLGQTYEQYF
CDR3 DNA: TGTGCCACCAGCAGAGATTTAGGACAGACCTACGAGCAGTACTTC

J gene: TRBJ2-7
D gene: NA
V gene: TRBV28
clone size: NA
CDR3 protein: CASSLIGASYEQYF
CDR3 DNA: TGTGCCAGCAGTTTAATAGGGGCCTCCTACGAGCAGTACTTC

J gene: TRBJ2-7
D gene: TRBD1
V gene: TRBV6-2/TRBV6-3
clone size: NA
CDR3 protein: CASSPHRDRGPGEQYF
CDR3 DNA: TGTGCCAGCAGCCCACACCGGGACAGGGGTCCGGGCGAGCAGTACTTC

J gene: TRBJ1-5
D gene: NA
V gene: TRBV5-5
clone size: few
CDR3 protein: CASSLAGYQPQHF
CDR3 DNA: TGTGCCAGCAGCTTGGCTGGGTATCAGCCCCAGCATTTT

J gene: TRBJ2-5
D gene: NA
V gene: TRBV30
clone size: NA
CDR3 protein: CAWSVWGQETQYF
CDR3 DNA: TGTGCCTGGAGTGTTTGGGGCCAAGAGACCCAGTACTTC

J gene: TRBJ2-3
D gene: NA
V gene: TRBV20-1
clone size: few
CDR3 protein: CSAREGGEITDTQYF
CDR3 DNA: TGCAGTGCTAGAGAGGGGGGAGAGATCACAGATACGCAGTATTTT

J gene: TRBJ2-3
D gene: TRBD2
V gene: TRBV5-1
clone size: few
CDR3 protein: CASSLASWLAGGSEDIDTQYF
CDR3 DNA: TGCGCCAGCAGCTTGGCATCTTGGCTAGCGGGAGGCTCCGAAGATATAGATACGCAGTATTTT

J gene: TRBJ1-1
D gene: TRBD1
V gene: TRBV29-1
clone size: few
CDR3 protein: CSVGSRTGSQAFF
CDR3 DNA: TGCAGCGTTGGGTCAAGGACAGGGTCCCAAGCTTTCTTT

J gene: TRBJ2-3
D gene: TRBD1
V gene: TRBV6-1
clone size: NA
CDR3 protein: CASRSPRTGSTDTQYF
CDR3 DNA: TGTGCCAGCAGATCACCCCGGACAGGGAGCACAGATACGCAGTATTTT

J gene: TRBJ2-3
D gene: TRBD2
V gene: TRBV6-2/TRBV6-3
clone size: few
CDR3 protein: CASNNLAGGPSSDTQYF
CDR3 DNA: TGTGCCAGCAACAATTTAGCGGGGGGGCCTAGTTCAGATACGCAGTATTTT

J gene: TRBJ2-1
D gene: TRBD2
V gene: TRBV12-3/TRBV12-4
clone size: NA
CDR3 protein: CASSPGLAGVVSYNEQFF
CDR3 DNA: TGTGCCAGCAGTCCGGGACTAGCGGGAGTGGTATCCTACAATGAGCAGTTCTTC

J gene: TRBJ2-7
D gene: NA
V gene: TRBV29-1
clone size: few
CDR3 protein: CSVEQIDQGDEQYF
CDR3 DNA: TGCAGCGTTGAGCAAATCGATCAGGGCGACGAGCAGTACTTC

J gene: TRBJ2-1
D gene: NA
V gene: TRBV5-1
clone size: many
CDR3 protein: CASSLGQLYNEQFF
CDR3 DNA: TGCGCCAGCAGCTTAGGACAGTTGTACAATGAGCAGTTCTTC

J gene: TRBJ2-7
D gene: TRBD1
V gene: TRBV20-1
clone size: few
CDR3 protein: CSARTGTASYEQYF
CDR3 DNA: TGCAGTGCTAGAACCGGGACAGCCTCCTACGAGCAGTACTTC

J gene: TRBJ1-6
D gene: NA
V gene: TRBV6-5
clone size: few
CDR3 protein: CASSPGGSPLHF
CDR3 DNA: TGTGCCAGCAGCCCCGGGGGTTCACCCCTCCACTTT